The rows below give T cell receptor beta chains drawn from one sample of a study of cytomegalovirus exposure and HLA in healthy donors. TCRdb's copy holds only in-frame clones and misses some; the assay was immunoSEQ multiplex PCR. Of about 170,000 clones listed, 80% to 90% were seen once; the top ten hold around 2.4%. The specimen sequenced was PBMCs. Every receptor here comes from a woman between 18 and 30 years old in good health and CMV-seronegative. The CDR3 runs from the conserved cysteine through the conserved F or W. The D gene is left open where the match is weak. The size field is filled for only some rows; it gives once, few, many or a size class.

CDR3,DNA,D,V,size,J
CASSSGTSGHYYNIQYF,TGTGCCAGCAGCTCCGGGACTAGCGGGCACTATTATAACATTCAGTACTTC,TRBD2,TRBV7-9,few,TRBJ2-4
CASSRLAGDSYNEQFF,TGTGCCAGCAGCCGTCTAGCGGGGGACTCCTACAATGAGCAGTTCTTC,TRBD2,TRBV4-2,NA,TRBJ2-1
CASSFGGGTTYEQYF,TGTGCCAGCAGCTTTGGCGGGGGCACCACCTACGAGCAGTACTTC,NA,TRBV7-2,NA,TRBJ2-7
CASSLVGQGAGGYTF,TGTGCCAGCAGCTTAGTCGGGCAGGGGGCAGGTGGCTACACCTTC,TRBD1,TRBV7-8,few,TRBJ1-2
CASSFRQGRGNTEAFF,TGTGCCAGCAGTTTTCGACAGGGGAGAGGGAACACTGAAGCTTTCTTT,TRBD1,TRBV7-2,few,TRBJ1-1
CASSSEGYRASTNYGYTF,TGTGCCAGCAGCTCCGAGGGATACAGAGCCTCTACCAACTATGGCTACACCTTC,NA,TRBV7-9,NA,TRBJ1-2
CASSERTGGIFAQETQYF,TGTGCCAGCAGCGAAAGGACAGGGGGCATCTTCGCGCAAGAGACCCAGTACTTC,TRBD1,TRBV9,NA,TRBJ2-5
CASSQTGESGNTIYF,TGTGCCAGCAGCCAAACAGGGGAATCTGGAAACACCATATATTTT,TRBD1,TRBV7-9,NA,TRBJ1-3
CASRTALNTGELFF,TGCGCCAGCAGGACAGCTCTGAACACCGGGGAGCTGTTTTTT,NA,TRBV4-3,few,TRBJ2-2
CASSLRTEAFF,TGTGCCAGCAGCTTGAGGACTGAAGCTTTCTTT,NA,TRBV7-2,NA,TRBJ1-1
CASSHGGSGESSYEQYF,TGCGCCAGCAGCCATGGTGGTAGCGGGGAAAGCTCCTACGAGCAGTACTTC,TRBD2,TRBV4-3,NA,TRBJ2-7
CAIGGGSYEQYF,TGCGCCATCGGGGGGGGCTCCTACGAGCAGTACTTC,TRBD2,TRBV4-3,NA,TRBJ2-7
CASSSGQGSYEQYF,TGTGCCAGCAGCTCAGGACAGGGCTCCTACGAGCAGTACTTC,TRBD1,TRBV11-3,NA,TRBJ2-7
CASSPPGRGGHGYTF,TGTGCCAGCTCCCCCCCGGGCAGGGGAGGGCATGGCTACACCTTC,NA,TRBV18,NA,TRBJ1-2
CASSKDTGARNQPQHF,TGTGCCAGCAGTAAAGATACAGGGGCGCGCAATCAGCCCCAGCATTTT,TRBD1,TRBV27,NA,TRBJ1-5
CASSPGGAPTSYGYTF,TGTGCCAGCAGCCCCGGCGGGGCCCCTACTTCCTATGGCTACACCTTC,NA,TRBV6-4,NA,TRBJ1-2
CASSAGQTYNEQFF,TGTGCCAGCTCAGCGGGACAAACATACAATGAGCAGTTCTTC,NA,TRBV11-3,NA,TRBJ2-1
CASSLDANSANEKLFF,TGCGCCAGCAGCTTGGACGCAAACTCGGCTAATGAAAAACTGTTTTTT,NA,TRBV5-1,NA,TRBJ1-4
CASSGFVQGTAFF,TGTGCCAGCAGTGGGTTCGTGCAGGGAACGGCTTTCTTT,NA,TRBV2,NA,TRBJ1-1
CASRPDRGNTIYF,TGTGCCAGCAGGCCGGACAGGGGAAACACCATATATTTT,TRBD1,TRBV2,NA,TRBJ1-3
CASSFVGSSRSDTEAFF,TGTGCCAGCAGCTTTGTCGGGTCCTCCCGGAGCGACACTGAAGCTTTCTTT,NA,TRBV5-8,NA,TRBJ1-1
CASLFQEGPNTGELFF,TGTGCCAGCTTATTTCAGGAGGGGCCGAACACCGGGGAGCTGTTTTTT,NA,TRBV2,NA,TRBJ2-2
CAISESDRGSRGYGYTF,TGTGCCATCAGTGAGTCGGACAGGGGGTCTCGAGGCTATGGCTACACCTTC,TRBD1,TRBV10-3,NA,TRBJ1-2
CASSPPEGQGKKLFF,TGTGCCAGCTCACCCCCCGAGGGACAGGGAAAGAAACTGTTTTTT,TRBD1,TRBV18,few,TRBJ1-4
CASSYPGNTEAFF,TGTGCCAGCAGTTATCCGGGGAACACTGAAGCTTTCTTT,NA,TRBV6-5,NA,TRBJ1-1
CASSVETGISGNTIYF,TGTGCCAGCAGCGTCGAGACAGGGATATCTGGAAACACCATATATTTT,TRBD1,TRBV9,NA,TRBJ1-3
CASSSLGTGGADTQYF,TGTGCCAGCAGCTCCCTTGGGACAGGGGGCGCAGATACGCAGTATTTT,TRBD1,TRBV7-9,once,TRBJ2-3
CASTSQPGQGPLTYNSPLHF,TGCGCCAGCACTTCTCAGCCGGGACAGGGGCCCCTAACTTATAATTCACCCCTCCACTTT,TRBD1,TRBV5-1,NA,TRBJ1-6
CASSPNTGLGGYTF,TGTGCCAGCAGCCCCAATACAGGGTTGGGTGGCTACACCTTC,NA,TRBV11-2,NA,TRBJ1-2
CASSRPQEFYGYTF,TGTGCCAGTAGTAGGCCACAGGAATTCTATGGCTACACCTTC,NA,TRBV19,once,TRBJ1-2
CATSRRQNTEAFF,TGTGCCACCAGCAGAAGACAGAACACTGAAGCTTTCTTT,NA,TRBV15,NA,TRBJ1-1
CASSERRGKQYF,TGCGCCAGCAGTGAGCGAAGGGGGAAGCAGTACTTC,NA,TRBV10-1,NA,TRBJ2-7
CASSRTGILNTEAFF,TGCGCCAGTAGTCGTACAGGGATATTGAACACTGAAGCTTTCTTT,NA,TRBV5-1,NA,TRBJ1-1
CASSLAEGTPYEQYF,TGTGCCAGCAGCTTGGCCGAGGGAACCCCATACGAGCAGTACTTC,NA,TRBV5-4,NA,TRBJ2-7
CSVEATRTEAFF,TGCAGCGTTGAAGCGACACGCACTGAAGCTTTCTTT,NA,TRBV29-1,NA,TRBJ1-1
CASSLDRDYGYTF,TGTGCCAGCAGCCTAGACAGGGACTATGGCTACACCTTC,TRBD1,TRBV7-2,NA,TRBJ1-2
CASTNDRGDYGYTF,TGCGCCAGCACCAATGACAGGGGGGACTATGGCTACACCTTC,TRBD1,TRBV5-1,NA,TRBJ1-2
CASSDGATNEKLFF,TGTGCCAGCAGCGACGGAGCAACTAATGAAAAACTGTTTTTT,NA,TRBV6-1,NA,TRBJ1-4
CASSVRTTGVQGNTIYF,TGTGCCAGCAGTGTTCGAACCACAGGGGTCCAGGGTAACACCATATATTTT,TRBD1,TRBV6-1,NA,TRBJ1-3
CASTTFGASGTYEQYF,TGTGCCAGTACCACTTTTGGGGCTAGCGGGACCTACGAGCAGTACTTC,TRBD2,TRBV19,NA,TRBJ2-7
CASSYLGTGDGYTF,TGTGCCAGCAGTTACCTCGGGACAGGGGATGGCTACACCTTC,TRBD1,TRBV6-6,NA,TRBJ1-2
CASNIEGGHGRRETQYF,TGTGCCAGCAATATCGAAGGGGGACACGGGAGGAGGGAGACCCAGTACTTC,NA,TRBV11-2,NA,TRBJ2-5
CSVEEANTEAFF,TGCAGCGTTGAGGAGGCGAACACTGAAGCTTTCTTT,NA,TRBV29-1,NA,TRBJ1-1
CASRRAGGSYEQYF,TGTGCCAGTAGAAGAGCGGGAGGGAGCTACGAGCAGTACTTC,TRBD2,TRBV27,NA,TRBJ2-7
CASSWVGQGTDTQYF,TGCGCCAGCAGCTGGGTGGGACAGGGCACAGATACGCAGTATTTT,TRBD1,TRBV5-1,NA,TRBJ2-3
CASSESGSYEQYF,TGTGCCAGCAGCGAAAGCGGTTCCTACGAGCAGTACTTC,NA,TRBV5-4,NA,TRBJ2-7
CASSTPGFMNTEAFF,TGTGCCAGCAGCACCCCCGGGTTCATGAACACTGAAGCTTTCTTT,NA,TRBV4-2,NA,TRBJ1-1
CATRSLIAGGPYEQYF,TGTGCCACCCGTAGTTTGATAGCGGGAGGGCCCTACGAGCAGTACTTC,TRBD2,TRBV6-6,NA,TRBJ2-7
CASSQAGQGHHEQYF,TGTGCCAGCAGCCAGGCGGGACAGGGGCACCACGAGCAGTACTTC,TRBD1,TRBV14,NA,TRBJ2-7
CSANRFGQTVNTEAFF,TGCAGCGCCAACCGATTTGGACAGACTGTGAACACTGAAGCTTTCTTT,NA,TRBV29-1,NA,TRBJ1-1